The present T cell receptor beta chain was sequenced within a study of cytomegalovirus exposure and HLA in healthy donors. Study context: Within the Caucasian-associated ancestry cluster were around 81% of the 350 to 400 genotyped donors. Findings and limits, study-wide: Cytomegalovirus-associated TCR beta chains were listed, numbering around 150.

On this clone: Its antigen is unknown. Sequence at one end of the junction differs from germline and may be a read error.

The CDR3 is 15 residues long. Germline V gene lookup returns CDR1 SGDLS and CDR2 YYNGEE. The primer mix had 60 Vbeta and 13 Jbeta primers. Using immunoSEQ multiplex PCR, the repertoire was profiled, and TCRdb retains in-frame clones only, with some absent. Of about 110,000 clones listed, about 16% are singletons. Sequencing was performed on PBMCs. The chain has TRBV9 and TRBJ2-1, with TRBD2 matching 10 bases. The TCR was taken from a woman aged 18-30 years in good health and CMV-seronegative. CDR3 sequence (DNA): TGTGCCAGCAGTGTAGTGGCTAGCGGGGGAAATGAGCAGTTCTTC. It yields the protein CASSVVASGGNEQFF.